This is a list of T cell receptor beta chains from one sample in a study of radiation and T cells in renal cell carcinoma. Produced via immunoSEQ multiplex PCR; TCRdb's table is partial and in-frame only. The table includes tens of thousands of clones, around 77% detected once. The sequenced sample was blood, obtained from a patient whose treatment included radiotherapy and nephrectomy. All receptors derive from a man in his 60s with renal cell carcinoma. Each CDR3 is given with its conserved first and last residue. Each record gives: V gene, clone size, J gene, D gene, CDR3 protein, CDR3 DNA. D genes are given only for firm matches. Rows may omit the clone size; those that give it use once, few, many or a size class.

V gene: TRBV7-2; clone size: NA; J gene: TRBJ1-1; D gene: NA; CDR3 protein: CASSLAENTEAFF; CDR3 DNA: TGTGCCAGCAGCTTAGCAGAGAACACTGAAGCTTTCTTT
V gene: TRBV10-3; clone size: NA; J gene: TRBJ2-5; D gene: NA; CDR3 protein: CAISESAETQYF; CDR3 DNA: TGTGCCATCAGTGAGTCGGCAGAGACCCAGTACTTC
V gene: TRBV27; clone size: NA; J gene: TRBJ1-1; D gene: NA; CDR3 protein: CASSLSSGIPEAFF; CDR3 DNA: TGTGCCAGCAGTTTATCGTCAGGTATTCCTGAAGCTTTCTTT
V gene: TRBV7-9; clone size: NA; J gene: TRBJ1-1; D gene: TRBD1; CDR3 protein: CASSPGQGGFSNTEAFF; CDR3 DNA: TGTGCCAGCAGTCCGGGACAGGGGGGTTTTTCAAACACTGAAGCTTTCTTT
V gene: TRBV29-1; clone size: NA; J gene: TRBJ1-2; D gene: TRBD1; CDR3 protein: CSARAVQGNPNYGYTF; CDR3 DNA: TGCAGCGCCCGCGCCGTACAGGGGAATCCTAACTATGGCTACACCTTC
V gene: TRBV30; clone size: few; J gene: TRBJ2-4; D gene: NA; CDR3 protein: CAWSARGIRNIQYF; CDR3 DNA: TGTGCCTGGAGCGCCAGAGGGATCCGAAACATTCAGTACTTC
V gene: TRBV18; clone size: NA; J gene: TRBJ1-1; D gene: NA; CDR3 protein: CASSPGSLSNTEAFF; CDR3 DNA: TGTGCCAGCTCACCAGGAAGTCTTAGTAACACTGAAGCTTTCTTT
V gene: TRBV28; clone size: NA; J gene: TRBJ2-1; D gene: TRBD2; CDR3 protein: CASSPTSGRGGEQFF; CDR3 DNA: TGTGCCAGCAGTCCGACTAGCGGGAGGGGTGGTGAGCAGTTCTTC
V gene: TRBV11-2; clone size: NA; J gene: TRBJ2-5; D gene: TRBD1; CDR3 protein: CASSKAQRGLGETQYF; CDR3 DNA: TGTGCCAGCAGCAAGGCACAAAGGGGGCTGGGGGAGACCCAGTACTTC
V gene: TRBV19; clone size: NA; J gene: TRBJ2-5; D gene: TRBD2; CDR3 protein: CASSIDGAGGPQETQYF; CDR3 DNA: TGTGCCAGTAGTATAGATGGAGCGGGGGGCCCCCAAGAGACCCAGTACTTC
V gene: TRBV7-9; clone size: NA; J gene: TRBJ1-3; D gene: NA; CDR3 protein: CASSLDSGSGNTIYF; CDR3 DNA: TGTGCCAGCAGCTTAGACAGTGGCTCTGGAAACACCATATATTTT
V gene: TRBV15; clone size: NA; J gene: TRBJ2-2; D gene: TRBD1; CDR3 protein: CATQGVNTGELFF; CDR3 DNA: TGTGCCACCCAGGGGGTCAACACCGGGGAGCTGTTTTTT
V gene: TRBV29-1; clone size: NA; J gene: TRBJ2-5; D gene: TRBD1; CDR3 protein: CSGGQGTETQYF; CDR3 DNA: TGCAGCGGCGGACAGGGAACAGAGACCCAGTACTTC
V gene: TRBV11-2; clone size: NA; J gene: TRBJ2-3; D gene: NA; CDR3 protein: CASSLIGVADTQYF; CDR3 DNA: TGTGCCAGCAGCTTGATAGGGGTGGCAGATACGCAGTATTTT
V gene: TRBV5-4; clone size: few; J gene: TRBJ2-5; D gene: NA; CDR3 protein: CASSLAAGEETQYF; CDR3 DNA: TGTGCCAGCAGCTTGGCGGCAGGGGAAGAGACCCAGTACTTC
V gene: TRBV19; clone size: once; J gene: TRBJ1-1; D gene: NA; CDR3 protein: CASSSQGRDTEAFF; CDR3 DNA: TGTGCCAGTAGTTCTCAGGGCCGGGACACTGAAGCTTTCTTT
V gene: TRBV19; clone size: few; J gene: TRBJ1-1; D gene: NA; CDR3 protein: CASSPVSNTEAFF; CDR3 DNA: TGTGCCAGTAGCCCTGTTTCGAACACTGAAGCTTTCTTT
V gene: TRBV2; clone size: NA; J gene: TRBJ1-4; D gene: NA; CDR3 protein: CASSLGEKLFF; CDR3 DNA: TGTGCCAGCAGTCTGGGTGAAAAACTGTTTTTT
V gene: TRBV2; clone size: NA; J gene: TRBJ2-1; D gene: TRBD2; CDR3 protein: CATQLAYSYNEQFF; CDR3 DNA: TGTGCCACACAACTAGCGTACTCCTACAATGAGCAGTTCTTC
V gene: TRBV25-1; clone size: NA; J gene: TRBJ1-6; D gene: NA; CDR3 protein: CASRESYNSPLHF; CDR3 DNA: TGTGCCAGCCGGGAGTCCTATAATTCACCCCTCCACTTT
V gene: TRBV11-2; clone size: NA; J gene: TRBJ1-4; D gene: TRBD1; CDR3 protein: CASSLRPGTGNEKLFF; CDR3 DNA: TGTGCCAGCAGCCTACGCCCCGGGACAGGCAATGAAAAACTGTTTTTT
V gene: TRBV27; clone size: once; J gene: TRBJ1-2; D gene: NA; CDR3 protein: CASSLLGQSHSDGYTF; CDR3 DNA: TGTGCCAGCAGCTTACTAGGACAGTCGCATTCGGATGGCTACACCTTC
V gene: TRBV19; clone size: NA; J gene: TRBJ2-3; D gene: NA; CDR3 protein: CASSSIGGYTDTQYF; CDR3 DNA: TGTGCCAGTTCATCAATCGGCGGATACACAGATACGCAGTATTTT
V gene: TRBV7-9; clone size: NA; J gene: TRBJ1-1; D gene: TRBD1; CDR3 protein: CASSYGTVEAFF; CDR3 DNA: TGTGCCAGCAGCTACGGGACAGTCGAAGCTTTCTTT
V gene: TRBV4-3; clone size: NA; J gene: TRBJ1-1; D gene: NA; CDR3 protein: CASSHPGRGNPFF; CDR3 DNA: TGCGCCAGCAGCCACCCCGGACGGGGAAACCCTTTCTTT
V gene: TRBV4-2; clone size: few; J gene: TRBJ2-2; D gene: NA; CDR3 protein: CASSQSTSDTGELFF; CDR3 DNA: TGTGCCAGCAGCCAATCCACTAGTGACACCGGGGAGCTGTTTTTT
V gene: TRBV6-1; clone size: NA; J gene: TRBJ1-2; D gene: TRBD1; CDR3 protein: CASSDPATGGADGYTF; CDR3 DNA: TGTGCCAGCAGTGACCCAGCAACAGGGGGCGCCGATGGCTACACCTTC
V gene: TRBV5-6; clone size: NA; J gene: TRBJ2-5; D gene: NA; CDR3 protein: CASSAGGAGPQETQYF; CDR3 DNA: TGTGCCAGCAGTGCCGGCGGGGCAGGGCCACAAGAGACCCAGTACTTC
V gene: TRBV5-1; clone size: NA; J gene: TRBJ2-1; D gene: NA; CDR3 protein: CASSRDNEQFF; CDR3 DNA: TGCGCCAGCAGCAGAGACAATGAGCAGTTCTTC
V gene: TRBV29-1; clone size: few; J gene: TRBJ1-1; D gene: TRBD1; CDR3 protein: CSVMTGGDGEAFF; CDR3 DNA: TGCAGCGTAATGACAGGGGGCGACGGGGAAGCTTTCTTT
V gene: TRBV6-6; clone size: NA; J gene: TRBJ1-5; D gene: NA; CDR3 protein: CASSASWGDNQPQHF; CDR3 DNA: TGTGCCAGCAGTGCCTCGTGGGGGGACAATCAGCCCCAGCATTTT
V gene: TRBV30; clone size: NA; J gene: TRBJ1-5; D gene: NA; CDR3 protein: CAWALGGSQPQHF; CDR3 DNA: TGTGCCTGGGCCCTGGGGGGCAGTCAGCCCCAGCATTTT
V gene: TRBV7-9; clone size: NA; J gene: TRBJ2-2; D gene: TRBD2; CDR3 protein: CASRRTSGWARTGELFF; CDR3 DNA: TGTGCCAGCAGACGGACTAGCGGATGGGCCCGAACCGGGGAGCTGTTTTTT
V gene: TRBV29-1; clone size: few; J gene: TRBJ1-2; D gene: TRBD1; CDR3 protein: CSVGDTGGNNGYTF; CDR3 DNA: TGCAGCGTTGGGGACACAGGGGGCAATAATGGCTACACCTTC
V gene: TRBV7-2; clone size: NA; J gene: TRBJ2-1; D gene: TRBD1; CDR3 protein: CASSLGQQSLIEQFF; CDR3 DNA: TGTGCCAGCAGCTTGGGACAGCAAAGTCTCATTGAGCAGTTCTTC
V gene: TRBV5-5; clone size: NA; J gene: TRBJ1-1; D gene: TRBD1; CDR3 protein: CASSRDRGTEAFF; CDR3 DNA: TGTGCCAGCAGTCGGGACAGGGGAACTGAAGCTTTCTTT
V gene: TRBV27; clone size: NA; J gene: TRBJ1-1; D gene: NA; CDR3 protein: CASSFRDGLTEAFF; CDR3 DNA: TGTGCCAGCAGTTTTCGGGACGGACTGACTGAAGCTTTCTTT
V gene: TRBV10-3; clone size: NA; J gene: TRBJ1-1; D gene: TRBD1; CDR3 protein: CAISWTGGNTEAFF; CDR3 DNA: TGTGCCATTAGCTGGACAGGGGGAAACACTGAAGCTTTCTTT
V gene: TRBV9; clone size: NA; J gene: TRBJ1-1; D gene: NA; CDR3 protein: CASSVVGEMNTEAFF; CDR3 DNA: TGTGCCAGCAGCGTAGTCGGGGAAATGAACACTGAAGCTTTCTTT
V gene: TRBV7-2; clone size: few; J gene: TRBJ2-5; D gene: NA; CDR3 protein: CASSPSIGGGGTQYF; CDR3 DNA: TGTGCCAGCAGCCCCTCTATCGGTGGTGGAGGGACCCAGTACTTC
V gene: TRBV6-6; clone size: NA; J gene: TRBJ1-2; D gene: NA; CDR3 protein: CASRGPQADYGYTF; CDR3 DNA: TGTGCCAGCAGGGGGCCGCAGGCCGACTATGGCTACACCTTC
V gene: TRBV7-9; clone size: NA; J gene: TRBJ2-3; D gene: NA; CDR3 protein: CASSSPTSWYF; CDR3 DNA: TGTGCCAGCAGCAGTCCAACCTCATGGTATTTT
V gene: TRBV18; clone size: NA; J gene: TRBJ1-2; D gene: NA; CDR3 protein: CASSLPQIDYGYTF; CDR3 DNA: TGTGCCAGCTCTCTGCCCCAAATCGACTATGGCTACACCTTC
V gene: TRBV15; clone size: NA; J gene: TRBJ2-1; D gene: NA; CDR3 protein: CATSRTYLRASSYNEQFF; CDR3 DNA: TGTGCCACCAGCAGAACCTACTTACGGGCGAGCTCCTACAATGAGCAGTTCTTC
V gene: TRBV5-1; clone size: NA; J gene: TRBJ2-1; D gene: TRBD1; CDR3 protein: CASSLREGGEQFF; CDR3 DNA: TGCGCCAGCAGCCTCAGGGAAGGGGGCGAGCAGTTCTTC
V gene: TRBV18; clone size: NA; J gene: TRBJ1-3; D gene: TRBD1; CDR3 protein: CASSEGQASSGNTIYF; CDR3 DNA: TGTGCCAGCTCAGAGGGACAGGCCAGCTCTGGAAACACCATATATTTT
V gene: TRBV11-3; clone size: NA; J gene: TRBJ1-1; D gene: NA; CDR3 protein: CASSLPGADWAFF; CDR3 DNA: TGTGCCAGCAGCCTACCGGGGGCCGATTGGGCTTTCTTT
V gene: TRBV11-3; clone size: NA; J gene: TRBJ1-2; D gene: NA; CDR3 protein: CASSTSPGRGQRGYTF; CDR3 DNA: TGTGCCAGCAGCACAAGCCCTGGGCGGGGTCAGCGTGGCTACACCTTC
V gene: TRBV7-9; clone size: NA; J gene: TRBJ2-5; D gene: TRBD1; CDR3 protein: CASSVRKRLTGIPEAQYF; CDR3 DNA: TGTGCCAGCAGCGTAAGAAAAAGGCTGACAGGGATACCCGAGGCCCAGTACTTC